The rows below give T cell receptor beta chains drawn from one sample of a study of blood T cell repertoires in COVID-19. Produced via immunoSEQ multiplex PCR; TCRdb's table is partial and in-frame only. The sample yields roughly 95,000 clones, 80% to 95% seen once. Material: peripheral blood. The receptors come from a woman aged 45-65 years in a cohort sampled during active COVID-19. The conserved cysteine and the conserved F or W are not part of the CDR3 here. Each record gives: J gene, D gene, V gene, CDR3 protein. D genes are given only for firm matches.

J: TRBJ2-7; D: TRBD2; V: TRBV20-1; CDR3: SASRGPSGNYEQY
J: TRBJ2-2; D: NA; V: TRBV3-1/TRBV3-2; CDR3: ASRKTGNTGELF
J: TRBJ1-1; D: NA; V: TRBV2; CDR3: ASSGAMKSRTPLP
J: TRBJ1-5; D: TRBD1; V: TRBV6-5; CDR3: ASRTGAGQPQH
J: TRBJ2-7; D: TRBD2; V: TRBV6-6; CDR3: ASRHSGGPIYEQY
J: TRBJ1-1; D: TRBD1; V: TRBV6-5; CDR3: ASRDWDRRAF
J: TRBJ2-7; D: TRBD1; V: TRBV7-2; CDR3: ASSTPTTRQGRTYEQY
J: TRBJ1-2; D: NA; V: TRBV7-9; CDR3: ASSVGGDRRYGYT
J: TRBJ2-5; D: NA; V: TRBV5-8; CDR3: ASSPGIAETQY
J: TRBJ1-1; D: NA; V: TRBV9; CDR3: ASSRLPQDTEAF
J: TRBJ1-2; D: TRBD1; V: TRBV5-1; CDR3: ASSLAASGTANYGYT
J: TRBJ2-7; D: TRBD2; V: TRBV3-1/TRBV3-2; CDR3: ASSGAGTSGPYEQY
J: TRBJ2-7; D: NA; V: TRBV7-2; CDR3: ASSHSYEQY
J: TRBJ2-2; D: TRBD1; V: TRBV6-1; CDR3: ASSEAGTVFTGELF
J: TRBJ2-2; D: TRBD1; V: TRBV5-1; CDR3: ASSSKPGQANSGELF
J: TRBJ2-2; D: NA; V: TRBV25-1; CDR3: ASSPGQGYTGELF
J: TRBJ2-1; D: NA; V: TRBV5-1; CDR3: ASSPEGSYNEQF
J: TRBJ2-1; D: TRBD1; V: TRBV24-1; CDR3: ATSAMTGEGNNEQF
J: TRBJ1-1; D: TRBD1; V: TRBV6-1; CDR3: ASSVGTGAMNTEAF
J: TRBJ1-4; D: NA; V: TRBV30; CDR3: AWSVGRGEKLF
J: TRBJ2-2; D: TRBD2; V: TRBV5-1; CDR3: ASSPRLAGGSAGELF
J: TRBJ2-1; D: NA; V: TRBV7-6; CDR3: ASSLVGASYNEQF
J: TRBJ1-3; D: TRBD1; V: TRBV5-1; CDR3: ASSETTGGSGNTIY
J: TRBJ2-3; D: TRBD2; V: TRBV29-1; CDR3: SVEGGTSGPPDTQY
J: TRBJ2-1; D: NA; V: TRBV9; CDR3: ASSVASKSYNEQF
J: TRBJ1-5; D: NA; V: TRBV11-2; CDR3: ASSLSGVQPQH
J: TRBJ1-2; D: TRBD1; V: TRBV5-1; CDR3: ASSLVDRGDGYT
J: TRBJ1-5; D: NA; V: TRBV3-1/TRBV3-2; CDR3: ASSQGGVISNQPQH
J: TRBJ2-2; D: NA; V: TRBV9; CDR3: ASSVTSLGAGELF
J: TRBJ1-2; D: TRBD1; V: TRBV7-8; CDR3: ASSRGQEGYGYT
J: TRBJ1-5; D: NA; V: TRBV20-1; CDR3: SASLGLGNQPQH
J: TRBJ1-2; D: TRBD1; V: TRBV14; CDR3: ASSQGLGTAYGYT
J: TRBJ2-3; D: NA; V: TRBV6-5; CDR3: ASSYSSTSTDTQY
J: TRBJ2-7; D: TRBD2; V: TRBV5-1; CDR3: ASSPRLAGVHAEQY
J: TRBJ2-3; D: NA; V: TRBV24-1; CDR3: ATSAFSSTDTQY
J: TRBJ1-1; D: NA; V: TRBV6-6; CDR3: ASSEARGRGNTEAF
J: TRBJ1-3; D: NA; V: TRBV2; CDR3: ASSVGAISGNTIY
J: TRBJ2-2; D: NA; V: TRBV7-3; CDR3: ASSGSPPGTGELF
J: TRBJ2-1; D: NA; V: TRBV5-3; CDR3: ATVPHEECSYNEQF
J: TRBJ2-7; D: NA; V: TRBV19; CDR3: ASSIYSHTEQY
J: TRBJ1-5; D: NA; V: TRBV28; CDR3: ASIERDGANQPQH
J: TRBJ2-1; D: TRBD2; V: TRBV7-2; CDR3: ASSSIGLDMNEQF